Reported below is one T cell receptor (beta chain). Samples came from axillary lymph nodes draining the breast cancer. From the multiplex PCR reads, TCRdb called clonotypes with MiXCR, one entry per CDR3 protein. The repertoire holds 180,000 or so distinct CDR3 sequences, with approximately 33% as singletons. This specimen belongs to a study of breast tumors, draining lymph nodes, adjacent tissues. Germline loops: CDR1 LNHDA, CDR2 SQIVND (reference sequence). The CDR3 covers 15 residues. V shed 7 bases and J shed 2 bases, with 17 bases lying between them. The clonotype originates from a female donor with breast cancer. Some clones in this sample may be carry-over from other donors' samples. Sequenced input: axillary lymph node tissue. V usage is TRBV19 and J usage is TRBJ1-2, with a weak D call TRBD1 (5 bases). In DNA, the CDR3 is TGTGCCAGTAAACGGGACGGACGGGGCAACTATGGCTACACCTTC. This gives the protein CASKRDGRGNYGYTF.